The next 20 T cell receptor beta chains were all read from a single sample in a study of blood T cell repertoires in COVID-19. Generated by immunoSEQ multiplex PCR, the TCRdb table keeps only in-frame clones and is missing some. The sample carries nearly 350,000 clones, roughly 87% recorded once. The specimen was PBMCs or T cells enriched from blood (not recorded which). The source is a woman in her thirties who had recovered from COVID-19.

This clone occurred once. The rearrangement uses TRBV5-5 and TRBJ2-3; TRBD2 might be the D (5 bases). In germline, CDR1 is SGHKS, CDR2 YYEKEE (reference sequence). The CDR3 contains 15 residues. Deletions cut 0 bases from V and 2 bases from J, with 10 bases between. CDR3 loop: CASSLDGILTDTQYF. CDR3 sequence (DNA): TGTGCCAGCAGCTTGGACGGGATCCTCACAGATACGCAGTATTTT.

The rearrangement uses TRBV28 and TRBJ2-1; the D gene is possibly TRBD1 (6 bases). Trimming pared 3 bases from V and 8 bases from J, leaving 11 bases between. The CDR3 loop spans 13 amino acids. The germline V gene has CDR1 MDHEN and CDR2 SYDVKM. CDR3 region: CASSLLGAHEQFF. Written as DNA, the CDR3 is TGTGCCAGCAGTTTGTTGGGGGCACATGAGCAGTTCTTC.

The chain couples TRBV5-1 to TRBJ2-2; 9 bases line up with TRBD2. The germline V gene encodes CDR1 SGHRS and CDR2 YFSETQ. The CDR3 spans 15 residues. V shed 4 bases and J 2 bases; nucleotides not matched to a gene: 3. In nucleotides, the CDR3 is TGCGCCAGCAGCCCGCGGGGGGGTAACACCGGGGAGCTGTTTTTT. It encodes CASSPRGGNTGELFF.

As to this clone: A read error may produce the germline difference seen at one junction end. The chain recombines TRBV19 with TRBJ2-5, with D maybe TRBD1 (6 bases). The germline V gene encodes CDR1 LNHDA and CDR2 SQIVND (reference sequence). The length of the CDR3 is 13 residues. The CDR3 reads CASSKDREETQYF. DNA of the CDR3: TGTGCCAGCAGTAAGGACAGAGAAGAGACCCAGTACTTC.

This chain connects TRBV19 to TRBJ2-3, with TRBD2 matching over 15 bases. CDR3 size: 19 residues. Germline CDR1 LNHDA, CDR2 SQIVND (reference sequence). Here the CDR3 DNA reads TGTGCAGATACCTCCCTTGGGTCCGGGACTAGCGGGGGGATAGATACGCAGTATTTT. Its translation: CADTSLGSGTSGGIDTQYF.

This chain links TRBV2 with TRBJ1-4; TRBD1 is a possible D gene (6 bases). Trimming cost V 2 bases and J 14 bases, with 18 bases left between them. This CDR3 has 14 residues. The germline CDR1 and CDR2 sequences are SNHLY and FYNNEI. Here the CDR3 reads CASSEMQGPQFLFF. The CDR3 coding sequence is TGTGCCAGCAGTGAAATGCAGGGGCCCCAGTTCCTGTTTTTT.

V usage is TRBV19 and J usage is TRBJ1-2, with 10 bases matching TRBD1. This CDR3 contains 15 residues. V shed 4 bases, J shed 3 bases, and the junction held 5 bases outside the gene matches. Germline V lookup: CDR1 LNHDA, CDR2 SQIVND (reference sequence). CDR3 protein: CASSSLDRGYYGYTF. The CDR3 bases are TGTGCCAGTAGTAGCTTGGACAGGGGGTACTATGGCTACACCTTC.

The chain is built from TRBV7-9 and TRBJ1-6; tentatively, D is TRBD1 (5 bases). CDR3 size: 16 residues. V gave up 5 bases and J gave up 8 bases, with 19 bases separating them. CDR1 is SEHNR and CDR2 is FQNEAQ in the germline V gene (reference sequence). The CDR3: CASSAPSGSGDSPLHF. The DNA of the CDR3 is TGTGCCAGCAGCGCCCCGTCAGGGTCGGGTGATTCACCCCTCCACTTT. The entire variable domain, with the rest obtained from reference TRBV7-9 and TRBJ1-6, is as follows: DTGVSQNPRHKITKRGQNVTFRCDPISEHNRLYWYRQTLGQGPEFLTYFQNEAQLEKSRLLSDRFSAERPKGSFSTLEIQRTEQGDSAMYLCASSAPSGSGDSPLHFGNGTRLTVT.

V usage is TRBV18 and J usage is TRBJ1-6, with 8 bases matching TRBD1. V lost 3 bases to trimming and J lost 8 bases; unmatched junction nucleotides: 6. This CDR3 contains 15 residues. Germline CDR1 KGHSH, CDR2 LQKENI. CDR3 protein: CASSPWTGRDSPLHF. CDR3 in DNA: TGTGCCAGCTCACCGTGGACAGGGAGAGATTCACCCCTCCACTTT.

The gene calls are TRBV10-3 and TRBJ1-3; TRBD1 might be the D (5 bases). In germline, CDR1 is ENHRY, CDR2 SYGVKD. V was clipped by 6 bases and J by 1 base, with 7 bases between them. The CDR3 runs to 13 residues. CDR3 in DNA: TGTGCCATCAGACAGGCTTCTGGAAACACCATATATTTT. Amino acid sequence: CAIRQASGNTIYF.

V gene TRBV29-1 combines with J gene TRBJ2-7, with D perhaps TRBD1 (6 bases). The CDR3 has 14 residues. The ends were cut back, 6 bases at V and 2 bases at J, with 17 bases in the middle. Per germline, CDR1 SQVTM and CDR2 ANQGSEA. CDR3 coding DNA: TGCAGCGTCGGGTTAAGGGACACAACCTACGAGCAGTACTTC. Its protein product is CSVGLRDTTYEQYF.

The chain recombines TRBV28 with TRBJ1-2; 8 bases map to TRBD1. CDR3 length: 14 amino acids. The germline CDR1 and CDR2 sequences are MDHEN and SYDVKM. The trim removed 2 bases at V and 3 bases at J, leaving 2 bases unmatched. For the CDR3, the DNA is TGTGCCAGCAGTTTAGCGGACAGGGACTATGGCTACACCTTC. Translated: CASSLADRDYGYTF.

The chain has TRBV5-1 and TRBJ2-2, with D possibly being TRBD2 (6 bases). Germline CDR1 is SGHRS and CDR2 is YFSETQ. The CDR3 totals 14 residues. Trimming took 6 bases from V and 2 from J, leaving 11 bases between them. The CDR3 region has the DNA TGCGCCAGCAATCGGGGGATTAACACCGGGGAGCTGTTTTTT. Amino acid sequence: CASNRGINTGELFF.

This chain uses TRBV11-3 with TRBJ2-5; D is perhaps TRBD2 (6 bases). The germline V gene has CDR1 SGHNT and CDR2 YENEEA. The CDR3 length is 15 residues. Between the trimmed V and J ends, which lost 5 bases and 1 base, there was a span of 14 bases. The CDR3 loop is CASSLNPGLQETQYF. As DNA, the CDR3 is TGTGCCAGCAGCCTCAACCCGGGACTCCAAGAGACCCAGTACTTC.

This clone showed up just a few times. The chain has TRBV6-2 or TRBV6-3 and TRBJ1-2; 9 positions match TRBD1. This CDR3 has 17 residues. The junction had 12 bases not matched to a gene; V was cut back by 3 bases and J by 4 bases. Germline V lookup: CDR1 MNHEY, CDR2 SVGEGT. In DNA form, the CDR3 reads TGTGCCAGCAGTTATGACTCCGGGACAGGGAACCTCTATGGCTACACCTTC. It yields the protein CASSYDSGTGNLYGYTF.

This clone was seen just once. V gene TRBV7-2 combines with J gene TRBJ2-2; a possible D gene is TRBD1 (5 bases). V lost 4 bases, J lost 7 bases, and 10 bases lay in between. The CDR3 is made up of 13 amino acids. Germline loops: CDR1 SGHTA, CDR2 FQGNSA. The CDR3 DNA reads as TGTGCCAGCAGCTCTCAGGGAAACGGGGAGCTGTTTTTT. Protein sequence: CASSSQGNGELFF.

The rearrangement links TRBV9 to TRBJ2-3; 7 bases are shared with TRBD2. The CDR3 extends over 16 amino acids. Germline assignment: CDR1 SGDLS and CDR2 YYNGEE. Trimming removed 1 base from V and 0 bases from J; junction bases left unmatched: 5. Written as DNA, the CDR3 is TGTGCCAGCAGCGTACGCTCGCGGGGGAGCACAGATACGCAGTATTTT. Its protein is CASSVRSRGSTDTQYF.

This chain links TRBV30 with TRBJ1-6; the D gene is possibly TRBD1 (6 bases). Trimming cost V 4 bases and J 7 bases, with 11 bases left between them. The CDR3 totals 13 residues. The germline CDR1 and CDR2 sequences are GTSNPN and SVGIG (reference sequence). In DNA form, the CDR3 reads TGTGCCTGGACGACTCAGGGGAATTCACCCCTCCACTTT. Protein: CAWTTQGNSPLHF.

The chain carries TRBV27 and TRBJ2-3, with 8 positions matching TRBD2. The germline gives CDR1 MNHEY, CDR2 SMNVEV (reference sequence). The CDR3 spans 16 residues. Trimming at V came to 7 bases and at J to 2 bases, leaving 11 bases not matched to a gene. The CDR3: CASTNLRGGNTDTQYF. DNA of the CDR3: TGTGCCAGCACCAACCTTCGGGGGGGGAACACAGATACGCAGTATTTT.

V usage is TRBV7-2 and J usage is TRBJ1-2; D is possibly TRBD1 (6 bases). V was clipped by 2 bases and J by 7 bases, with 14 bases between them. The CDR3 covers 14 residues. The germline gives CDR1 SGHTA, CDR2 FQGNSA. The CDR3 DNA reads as TGTGCCAGCAGCTTACGTCGGGGGGCGGGTGGCTACACCTTC. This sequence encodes CASSLRRGAGGYTF.